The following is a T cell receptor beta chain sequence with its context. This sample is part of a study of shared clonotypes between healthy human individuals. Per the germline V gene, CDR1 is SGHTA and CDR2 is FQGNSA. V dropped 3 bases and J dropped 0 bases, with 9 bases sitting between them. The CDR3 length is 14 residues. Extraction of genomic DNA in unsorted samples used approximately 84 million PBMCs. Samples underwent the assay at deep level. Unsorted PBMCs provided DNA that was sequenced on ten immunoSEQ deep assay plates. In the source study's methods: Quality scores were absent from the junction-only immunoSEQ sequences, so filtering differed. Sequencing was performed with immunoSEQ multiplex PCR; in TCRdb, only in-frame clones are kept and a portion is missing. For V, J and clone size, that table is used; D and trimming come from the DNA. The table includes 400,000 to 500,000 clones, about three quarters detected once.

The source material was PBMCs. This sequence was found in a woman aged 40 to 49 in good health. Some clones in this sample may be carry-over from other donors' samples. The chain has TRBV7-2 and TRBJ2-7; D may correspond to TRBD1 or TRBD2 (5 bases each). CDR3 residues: CASSLGRASYEQYF. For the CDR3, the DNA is TGTGCCAGCAGCTTGGGGCGGGCCTCCTACGAGCAGTACTTC.